The rows below give T cell receptor beta chains drawn from one sample of a study of multiple sclerosis patients with progressive multifocal leukoencephalopathy. Data came from immunoSEQ multiplex PCR; TCRdb stores just in-frame clones and leaves some out. In the table there are 31,000 or so clones, about 88% of which are singletons. Material: PBMCs. The origin of the receptors is a human donor with multiple sclerosis. Both conserved end residues are part of each CDR3. The D gene is left open where the match is weak. The size of a clone is reported for some rows only, either as once, few or many, or as a class for expanded clones.

size: -
D: -
V: TRBV7-9
J: TRBJ2-7
DNA: TGTGCCAGCAGCTTAGTATCAGGGAACGAGCAGTACTTC
CDR3: CASSLVSGNEQYF

size: once
D: -
V: TRBV4-3
J: TRBJ2-1
DNA: TGCGCCAGCAGCCAAGTTCTGTCGGGTCGGCTTTCCTACAATGAGCAGTTCTTC
CDR3: CASSQVLSGRLSYNEQFF

size: -
D: -
V: TRBV4-2
J: TRBJ2-2
DNA: TGTGCCAGCAGACCGGGACCAAACACCGGGGAGCTGTTTTTT
CDR3: CASRPGPNTGELFF

size: -
D: -
V: TRBV19
J: TRBJ1-2
DNA: TGTGCCAGTAGTATACTTTCGGGTTATGGCTACACCTTC
CDR3: CASSILSGYGYTF

size: -
D: -
V: TRBV5-1
J: TRBJ2-2
DNA: TGCGCCAGCAGCTTGGTTCTGGGCGAGAACACCGGGGAGCTGTTTTTT
CDR3: CASSLVLGENTGELFF

size: once
D: -
V: TRBV7-2
J: TRBJ1-1
DNA: TGTGCCAGCAGCCCCCCAGGCGGTTGGGCTTTCTTT
CDR3: CASSPPGGWAFF

size: -
D: -
V: TRBV11-2
J: TRBJ1-2
DNA: TGTGCCAGCAGCTTGGAAGTATTCTATGGCTACACCTTC
CDR3: CASSLEVFYGYTF

size: few
D: -
V: TRBV30
J: TRBJ1-1
DNA: TGTGCCTGGGGGGCGGCCACTGAAGCTTTCTTT
CDR3: CAWGAATEAFF

size: -
D: -
V: TRBV6-6
J: TRBJ1-1
DNA: TGTGCCAGCAGTTATTCTCAGGGCGAGGAAGCTTTCTTT
CDR3: CASSYSQGEEAFF

size: few
D: -
V: TRBV7-9
J: TRBJ2-6
DNA: TGTGCCAGCAGCTCGAGTCCTGGGGCCAACGTCCTGACTTTC
CDR3: CASSSSPGANVLTF

size: -
D: -
V: TRBV7-9
J: TRBJ2-5
DNA: TGTGCCAGCAGCTTAGCGTCCGGGCAAGGGACCCAGTACTTC
CDR3: CASSLASGQGTQYF